This T cell receptor beta chain is from a study of cytomegalovirus exposure and HLA in healthy donors. Study results and limitations: Across donors, most TCRs were seen rarely, yet some public ones were widespread. Listed as cytomegalovirus-associated were 150 to 200 TCR beta chains. Reports described diagnosis of cytomegalovirus status by the classifier as highly specific and sensitive.

For this clone: Its antigen is unknown.

Sequencing used immunoSEQ multiplex PCR; TCRdb keeps in-frame clones, though not all of them. The table shows some 120,000 clones, with approximately 88% occurring only once. V lost 2 bases, J lost 4 bases, and 3 bases stayed unmatched. This CDR3 has 14 residues. Germline CDR1 and CDR2: SGHRS and YFSETQ. Sample: PBMCs. The sequence was obtained from a woman aged 18 to 35 in good health and CMV-seronegative. This rearrangement joins TRBV5-1 to TRBJ1-1; 9 bases agree with TRBD1. The CDR3 is CASSFTDRGTEAFF. As DNA, the CDR3 is TGCGCCAGCAGCTTCACGGACAGGGGCACTGAAGCTTTCTTT.